The present T cell receptor beta chain was sequenced within a study of shared clonotypes between healthy human individuals. Study conclusions and caveats: Non-shared clonotypes had lower generation probabilities than those shared by all four donors.

Worth noting for this clone: Its antigen is still unknown.

Trimming pared 1 base from V and 0 bases from J, leaving 4 bases between. The V gene's germline CDR1 is SGHTS and CDR2 YDEGEE. The CDR3 covers 13 residues. Profiling relied on immunoSEQ multiplex PCR, and the TCRdb table lists in-frame clones only, not all of them. This repertoire shows about 2.4 million clones, more than 80% found once; its top ten account for 0.14%. The source is a man younger than 35 in good health. This chain connects TRBV5-8 to TRBJ1-1; no clear D gene. Source material: naive CD4+ T cells sorted from blood. Subset: CD45RA+ positively selected. CDR3: CASSLLMNTEAFF. CDR3 sequence (DNA): TGTGCCAGCAGCTTGCTAATGAACACTGAAGCTTTCTTT.